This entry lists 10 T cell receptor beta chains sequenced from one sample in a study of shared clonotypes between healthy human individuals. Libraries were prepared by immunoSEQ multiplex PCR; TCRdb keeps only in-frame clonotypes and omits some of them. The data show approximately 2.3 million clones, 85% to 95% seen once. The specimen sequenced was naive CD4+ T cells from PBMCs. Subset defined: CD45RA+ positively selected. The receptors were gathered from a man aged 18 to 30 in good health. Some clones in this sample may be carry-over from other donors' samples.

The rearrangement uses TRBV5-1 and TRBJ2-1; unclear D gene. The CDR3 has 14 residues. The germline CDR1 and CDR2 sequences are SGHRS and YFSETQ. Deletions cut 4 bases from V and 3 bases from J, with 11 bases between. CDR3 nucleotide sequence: TGCGCCAGCAGCCAGATAACCCTCTACAATGAGCAGTTCTTC. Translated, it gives CASSQITLYNEQFF.

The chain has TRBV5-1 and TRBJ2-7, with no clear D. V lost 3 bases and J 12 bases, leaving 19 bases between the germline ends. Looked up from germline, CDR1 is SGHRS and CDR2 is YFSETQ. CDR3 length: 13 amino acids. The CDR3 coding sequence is TGCGCCAGCAGCTCCTCCGATCCTAAGGATGGGTACTTC. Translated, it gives CASSSSDPKDGYF.

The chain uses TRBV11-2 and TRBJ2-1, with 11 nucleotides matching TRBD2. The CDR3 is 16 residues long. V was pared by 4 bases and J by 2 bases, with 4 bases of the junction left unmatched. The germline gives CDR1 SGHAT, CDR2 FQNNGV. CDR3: CASSSLSGRAYNEQFF. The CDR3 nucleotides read TGTGCCAGCAGCTCCCTTAGCGGGAGGGCCTACAATGAGCAGTTCTTC.

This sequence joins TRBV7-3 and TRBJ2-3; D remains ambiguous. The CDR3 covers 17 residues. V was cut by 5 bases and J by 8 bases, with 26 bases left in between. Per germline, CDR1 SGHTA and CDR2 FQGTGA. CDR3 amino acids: CASSKTSEGRSSGTQYF. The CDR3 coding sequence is TGTGCCAGCAGCAAAACCTCCGAAGGTCGTTCCAGTGGTACGCAGTATTTT.

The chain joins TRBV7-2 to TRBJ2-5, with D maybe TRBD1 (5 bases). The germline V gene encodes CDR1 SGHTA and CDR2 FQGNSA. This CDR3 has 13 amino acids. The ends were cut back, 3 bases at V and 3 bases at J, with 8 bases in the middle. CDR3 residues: CASSFSREETQYF. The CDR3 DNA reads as TGTGCCAGCAGCTTTTCCAGGGAAGAGACCCAGTACTTC.

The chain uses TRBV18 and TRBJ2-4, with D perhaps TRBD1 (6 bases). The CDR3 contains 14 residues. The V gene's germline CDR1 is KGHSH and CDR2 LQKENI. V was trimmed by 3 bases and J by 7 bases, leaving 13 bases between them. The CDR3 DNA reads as TGTGCCAGCTCACCGGGGGCCAGTAGGAACATTCAGTACTTC. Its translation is CASSPGASRNIQYF.

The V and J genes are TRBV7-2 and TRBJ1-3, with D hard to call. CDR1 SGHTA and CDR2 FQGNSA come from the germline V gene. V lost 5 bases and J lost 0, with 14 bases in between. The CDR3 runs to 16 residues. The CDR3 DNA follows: TGTGCCAGCAGCCTCCGGACCCTAATCTCTGGAAACACCATATATTTT. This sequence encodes CASSLRTLISGNTIYF.

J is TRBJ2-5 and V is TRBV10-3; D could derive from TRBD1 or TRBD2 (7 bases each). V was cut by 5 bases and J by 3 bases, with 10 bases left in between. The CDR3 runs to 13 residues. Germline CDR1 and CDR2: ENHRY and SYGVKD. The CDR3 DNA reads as TGTGCCATCAGTCCAGGGGGGGAAGAGACCCAGTACTTC. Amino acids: CAISPGGEETQYF.

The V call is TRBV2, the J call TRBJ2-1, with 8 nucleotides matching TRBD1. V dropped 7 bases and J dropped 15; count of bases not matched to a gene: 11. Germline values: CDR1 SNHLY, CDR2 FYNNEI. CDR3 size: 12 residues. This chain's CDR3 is CASTLTGQGPFF. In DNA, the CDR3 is TGTGCCAGCACGCTAACAGGACAGGGCCCGTTCTTC.

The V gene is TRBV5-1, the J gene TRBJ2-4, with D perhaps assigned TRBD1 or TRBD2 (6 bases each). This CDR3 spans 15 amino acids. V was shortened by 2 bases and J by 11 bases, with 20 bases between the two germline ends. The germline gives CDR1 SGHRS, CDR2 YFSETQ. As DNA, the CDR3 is TGCGCCAGCAGCTTACGCCTGGGGGGCGAGGGGGTTCAGTACTTC. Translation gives CASSLRLGGEGVQYF.